The 22 T cell receptor beta chains below all came from one sample that was sequenced in a study of blood T cell repertoires in COVID-19. Sequencing was performed with immunoSEQ multiplex PCR; in TCRdb, only in-frame clones are kept and a portion is missing. Among 150,000 to 190,000 clones listed, around 74% were seen once. The sequenced material came from peripheral blood. The receptors were sampled from a woman of 80 years or more with acute or convalescent COVID-19.

The gene calls are TRBV5-4 and TRBJ2-2; TRBD2 might be the D (5 bases). Per germline, CDR1 SGHNT and CDR2 YYREEE (reference sequence). The CDR3 contains 17 residues. V was shortened by 2 bases and J by 2 bases, with 16 bases between the two germline ends. Here the CDR3 reads CASSFRENTLNTGELFF. CDR3 sequence (DNA): TGTGCCAGCAGCTTTCGGGAAAACACTCTTAACACCGGGGAGCTGTTTTTT. Full variable domain (missing parts from reference TRBV5-4 and TRBJ2-2): ETGVTQSPTHLIKTRGQQVTLRCSSQSGHNTVSWYQQALGQGPQFIFQYYREEENGRGNFPPRFSGLQFPNYSSELNVNALELDDSALYLCASSFRENTLNTGELFFGEGSRLTVL.

V gene TRBV5-1 combines with J gene TRBJ1-1; the D gene is possibly TRBD1 (5 bases). Germline CDR1 reads SGHRS; CDR2 reads YFSETQ. The CDR3 has 14 residues. V lost 1 base and J 0 bases, leaving 7 bases between the germline ends. The CDR3 sequence: CASSLPGMNTEAFF. The CDR3, as DNA: TGCGCCAGCAGCTTGCCAGGGATGAACACTGAAGCTTTCTTT.

The chain carries TRBV6-2 or TRBV6-3 and TRBJ1-5, with a tentative D call TRBD1 (6 bases). The CDR3 runs 17 residues. V was pared by 3 bases and J by 10 bases, with 25 bases between. Germline values: CDR1 MNHEY, CDR2 SVGEGT. The CDR3 protein is CASSYGWRGPQSRPQHF. CDR3 bases: TGTGCCAGCAGTTATGGGTGGCGGGGGCCCCAATCACGCCCCCAGCATTTT.

This chain uses TRBV15 with TRBJ2-5; 7 nucleotides line up with TRBD1. The CDR3 has 15 amino acids. The ends lost 0 bases at V and 5 bases at J; junction bases unmatched: 6. Germline loops: CDR1 LNHNV, CDR2 YYDKDF (reference sequence). CDR3 in DNA: TGTGCCACCAGCAGAGAGACAGGGTTGCGGGAGACCCAGTACTTC. Protein product: CATSRETGLRETQYF.

This clone occurred a few times. V is TRBV3-1 (or the pseudogene TRBV3-2) and J is TRBJ1-2; tentatively, D is TRBD1 (6 bases). The V end was cut by 4 bases, the J end by 7 bases, with 16 bases between. The CDR3 totals 14 residues. Germline lookup yields CDR1 LGHDT and CDR2 YNNKEL (reference sequence). Written as DNA, the CDR3 is TGTGCCAGCAGCCCTCAAGGTCAGGGGACTGGCTACACCTTC. It encodes CASSPQGQGTGYTF.

This clone was seen only a few times. V usage is TRBV28 and J usage is TRBJ1-6; D gene uncertain. V lost 6 bases to trimming and J lost 9 bases, with 18 bases between them. CDR3 size: 15 residues. Germline CDR1 reads MDHEN; CDR2 reads SYDVKM. CDR3 amino acids: CASSPGPSAFSPLHF. CDR3 coding DNA: TGTGCCAGCAGCCCAGGCCCTTCAGCTTTTTCACCCCTCCACTTT.

The CDR3 nucleotides read TGTGCCAGCAGCCAATCCCTCCCGGGGGGGATGGGGGGTAATGAAAAACTGTTTTTT. Protein product: CASSQSLPGGMGGNEKLFF. This chain joins TRBV4-2 and TRBJ1-4, with D perhaps matching TRBD1 (5 bases). Germline assignment: CDR1 LGHNA and CDR2 YNFKEQ. V was pared by 2 bases and J by 4 bases, with 23 bases between. This CDR3 has 19 amino acids.

V usage is TRBV9 and J usage is TRBJ2-3; 7 nucleotides align to TRBD2. V dropped 0 bases and J dropped 5; count of bases not matched to a gene: 6. The CDR3 is 15 residues long. Germline V gene sequence: CDR1 SGDLS, CDR2 YYNGEE. CDR3 loop: CASSVAERGGDTQYF. DNA of the CDR3: TGTGCCAGCAGCGTAGCCGAGCGGGGAGGAGATACGCAGTATTTT.

The V and J genes are TRBV29-1 and TRBJ1-1, with no clear D. This CDR3 is built from 12 residues. CDR1 and CDR2 (germline): SQVTM, ANQGSEA. Trimming cost V 7 bases and J 11 bases, with 20 bases left between them. CDR3 loop: CSGQDHPREAFF. In nucleotides, the CDR3 is TGCAGCGGCCAGGACCATCCCCGGGAGGCTTTCTTT.

This chain connects TRBV3-1 (or the pseudogene TRBV3-2) to TRBJ2-1, with D perhaps TRBD1 (5 bases). Germline V gives CDR1 LGHDT, CDR2 YNNKEL (reference sequence). The V and J ends lost 4 bases and 7 bases respectively, with 20 bases between them. The CDR3 length is 16 residues. The CDR3 nucleotides read TGTGCCAGCAGCCCCTCATCCGGGTCCAACAGGAATGAGCAGTTCTTC. Translation gives CASSPSSGSNRNEQFF.

This chain connects TRBV3-1 (or the pseudogene TRBV3-2) to TRBJ1-1, with TRBD1 identical over 8 bases. J was trimmed by 1 base and V by 3 bases; bases with no gene match: 4. The germline gives CDR1 LGHDT, CDR2 YNNKEL (reference sequence). There are 15 residues in the CDR3. The CDR3 region has the DNA TGTGCCAGCAGCCACCTCGGACAGGGGAACACTGAAGCTTTCTTT. Encoded protein: CASSHLGQGNTEAFF.

This clone was counted ten times or more. J is TRBJ2-2 and V is TRBV24-1, with 7 nucleotides matching TRBD1. Germline CDR1 and CDR2: KGHDR and SFDVKD. This CDR3 is built from 14 residues. V shed 7 bases and J 1 base; nucleotides not matched to a gene: 2. The CDR3 loop is CATSRTGNTGELFF. The CDR3 DNA follows: TGTGCCACCAGCCGGACAGGGAACACCGGGGAGCTGTTTTTT.

A single count supports this clone. V is TRBV19 and J is TRBJ1-6; D call uncertain. Between the trimmed V and J ends, which lost 3 bases and 5 bases, there was a span of 11 bases. The CDR3 runs 15 residues. CDR1 LNHDA and CDR2 SQIVND come from the germline V gene (reference sequence). For the CDR3, the DNA is TGTGCCAGTAGTATCCGGAATGAGGATAATTCACCCCTCCACTTT. This sequence encodes CASSIRNEDNSPLHF.

The V gene is TRBV7-3, the J gene TRBJ2-1, with D possibly matching TRBD1 (6 bases). Looked up from germline, CDR1 is SGHTA and CDR2 is FQGTGA. This CDR3 contains 15 residues. Trimming took off 5 bases at V and 2 bases at J, with 13 bases between the two ends. CDR3 protein: CASSRTEGAYNEQFF. DNA for the CDR3: TGTGCCAGCAGCCGGACAGAGGGGGCCTACAATGAGCAGTTCTTC.

This clone has at least ten counts. The gene calls are TRBV11-3 and TRBJ1-5, with D tentatively TRBD1 (5 bases). The CDR3 runs to 16 residues. Deletions cut 5 bases from V and 6 bases from J, with 20 bases between. Germline CDR1 and CDR2: SGHNT and YENEEA. The CDR3 region is CASSRSGGLSRQPQHF. DNA of the CDR3: TGTGCCAGCAGCCGCTCGGGGGGTTTGAGTCGTCAGCCCCAGCATTTT.

The chain joins TRBV11-3 to TRBJ2-2; 12 nucleotides match TRBD2. With V trimmed by 3 bases and J by 4 bases, 0 bases remained unmatched. Germline loops: CDR1 SGHNT, CDR2 YENEEA. This CDR3 spans 15 amino acids. CDR3 sequence (DNA): TGTGCCAGCAGCTTGGGACTAGCGGGCACCGGGGAGCTGTTTTTT. Protein sequence: CASSLGLAGTGELFF.

The chain is built from TRBV2 and TRBJ1-1, with a weak D call TRBD1 (6 bases). V lost 7 bases to trimming and J lost 3 bases, with 12 bases between them. CDR1 is SNHLY and CDR2 is FYNNEI in the germline V gene. The length of the CDR3 is 13 residues. The CDR3 loop is CASISQGYTEAFF. In DNA form, the CDR3 reads TGTGCCAGCATTTCACAGGGTTACACTGAAGCTTTCTTT.

The chain uses TRBV5-1 and TRBJ1-2; 8 bases line up with TRBD1. Germline loops: CDR1 SGHRS, CDR2 YFSETQ. The CDR3 is 13 residues long. Trimming cost V 0 bases and J 14 bases; bases outside gene matches: 9. The CDR3 is CASSLVIQGERTF. DNA of the CDR3: TGCGCCAGCAGCTTGGTTATACAGGGGGAAAGGACCTTC.

As to this clone: The same CDR3 can be traced to other DNA sequences in this sample. The chain links TRBV6-5 to TRBJ1-1; TRBD1 matches 11 bases. Unmatched junction bases numbered 4, after V lost 6 bases and J lost 4 bases. Per the germline V gene, CDR1 is MNHEY and CDR2 is SVGAGI. The CDR3 is made up of 14 amino acids. The CDR3 region is CASSPGTGGTEAFF. In DNA, the CDR3 is TGTGCCAGCAGCCCCGGGACAGGGGGCACTGAAGCTTTCTTT.

This chain uses TRBV11-2 with TRBJ2-5, with 10 bases fitting TRBD2. Germline trimming cut 5 bases from V and 2 bases from J; bases unmatched to any gene: 8. Germline CDR1 is SGHAT and CDR2 is FQNNGV. The CDR3 loop spans 16 amino acids. The CDR3: CASSQGLAGGQETQYF. CDR3 sequence (DNA): TGTGCCAGCAGCCAGGGGTTAGCGGGAGGACAAGAGACCCAGTACTTC. Filled out from reference TRBV11-2 and TRBJ2-5, the complete variable domain reads EAGVAQSPRYKIIEKRQSVAFWCNPISGHATLYWYQQILGQGPKLLIQFQNNGVVDDSQLPKDRFSAERLKGVDSTLKIQPAKLEDSAVYLCASSQGLAGGQETQYFGPGTRLLVL.

This chain uses TRBV18 with TRBJ2-1, with TRBD2 matching over 9 bases. The V gene's germline CDR1 is KGHSH and CDR2 LQKENI. The J segment lost 10 bases and the V segment lost 4 bases, leaving 11 bases of the junction unmatched. The CDR3 totals 15 residues. The CDR3 DNA sequence: TGTGCCAGCTCACTGCTGACTAGCGGTCTAGGGGAGCAGTTCTTC. This gives the protein CASSLLTSGLGEQFF.

V is TRBV6-5 and J is TRBJ2-3; D might be TRBD1 (6 bases). Germline loops: CDR1 MNHEY, CDR2 SVGAGI. This CDR3 is 12 amino acids long. The V end was cut by 6 bases, the J end by 6 bases, with 10 bases between. The CDR3 here is CASRAQGDTQYF. In DNA form, the CDR3 reads TGTGCCAGCAGAGCACAGGGCGATACGCAGTATTTT.